This record looks at one TCR beta chain sequence and its context. Per the original data handling: Reference gene primer amplification yielded estimated nucleated cell counts. Libraries were prepared by immunoSEQ multiplex PCR; TCRdb keeps only in-frame clonotypes and omits some of them. The DNA gave D and trimming, while V, J and clone size come from that table. Among some 250,000 clones listed, over 65% were seen once. This specimen belongs to a study of blood T cell repertoires in COVID-19. The wider study: Spain, Italy and the United States supplied samples that represented acute and convalescent COVID-19. In each case, the material was cDNA or gDNA derived from T cells, B-cell-depleted T cells, or PBMCs.

The CDR3 is made up of 16 amino acids. Germline V gene lookup returns CDR1 SEHNR and CDR2 FQNEAQ (reference sequence). The J segment lost 1 base and the V segment lost 5 bases, leaving 8 bases of the junction unmatched. The sample was peripheral blood. The sequence was obtained from a woman older than 75 with acute or convalescent COVID-19. The chain combines TRBV7-9 with TRBJ1-5, with 7 bases that match TRBD1. In DNA, the CDR3 is TGTGCCAGCAGCCCGTTGACAGGGACAAGCAATCAGCCCCAGCATTTT. Amino acid sequence: CASSPLTGTSNQPQHF. The full variable domain, rest sourced from reference TRBV7-9 and TRBJ1-5, is DTGVSQNPRHKITKRGQNVTFRCDPISEHNRLYWYRQTLGQGPEFLTYFQNEAQLEKSRLLSDRFSAERPKGSFSTLEIQRTEQGDSAMYLCASSPLTGTSNQPQHFGDGTRLSIL.